This T cell receptor beta chain was profiled in a study of early stage breast cancer tumors. The CDR3 length is 14 residues. The J segment lost 2 bases and the V segment lost 6 bases, leaving 4 bases of the junction unmatched. Germline CDR1 and CDR2: MRHNA and SNTAGT. The method was immunoSEQ multiplex PCR; TCRdb's version includes in-frame clones alone and lacks a portion of them. The sample holds more than 60,000 clones, roughly 84% seen once. The sample consisted of blood. The TCR sequence derives from a person in their sixties with breast cancer. The V gene is TRBV6-4, the J gene TRBJ2-1; TRBD2 matches 7 bases. The DNA for the CDR3 is TGTGCCAGCAGCAAGACTAGCACCTACAATGAGCAGTTCTTC. As protein: CASSKTSTYNEQFF.